The 17 T cell receptor beta chains given below trace back to one sample, sequenced in a study of T cells after yellow fever vaccination. TCRdb re-analysed the 5' RACE reads in MiXCR, keeping a single row per CDR3 protein. The table includes around 350,000 distinct CDR3 sequences, about 9.9% detected once. This specimen consisted of PBMCs, obtained on the day of the first yellow fever vaccination. The receptors derive from a man younger than 30 who received the YFV17D yellow fever vaccine.

This chain connects TRBV4-3 to TRBJ2-3, with D possibly matching TRBD2 (7 bases). Trimming pared 1 base from V and 5 bases from J, leaving 16 bases between. CDR3 length: 16 residues. CDR1 is LGHNA, CDR2 YSLEER, per germline. CDR3 amino acids: CASSQGRGAMGDTQYF. CDR3 in DNA: TGCGCCAGCAGCCAAGGCCGGGGGGCGATGGGAGATACGCAGTATTTT.

This clonotype has a handful of counts. The rearrangement links TRBV7-9 to TRBJ2-1; D is ambiguous. The CDR3 totals 15 residues. The V gene's germline CDR1 is SEHNR and CDR2 FQNEAQ (reference sequence). Trimming removed 2 bases from V and 0 bases from J, with 8 bases in between. The CDR3 nucleotides read TGTGCCAGCAGCTTACCCACCAGCTCCTACAATGAGCAGTTCTTC. This gives the protein CASSLPTSSYNEQFF.

The rearrangement uses TRBV20-1 and TRBJ1-1, with 7 bases lining up with TRBD1. This CDR3 is built from 15 residues. V trimming: 0 bases; J trimming: 0 bases; junction bases outside the gene matches: 4. Germline loops: CDR1 DFQATT, CDR2 SNEGSKA (reference sequence). DNA for the CDR3: TGCAGTGCTAGAGAACCACAGGGGATGAACACTGAAGCTTTCTTT. Amino acid sequence: CSAREPQGMNTEAFF.

The table lists this clonotype with many counts. The chain carries TRBV4-3 and TRBJ1-6, with D possibly being TRBD1 (5 bases). Deletions cut 2 bases from V and 10 bases from J, with 15 bases between. The CDR3 consists of 15 residues. Per the germline V gene, CDR1 is LGHNA and CDR2 is YSLEER. This chain's CDR3 is CASSQRDGGRSPLHF. CDR3 in DNA: TGCGCCAGCAGCCAAAGGGATGGGGGTCGGTCACCCCTCCACTTT.

The chain employs TRBV29-1 and TRBJ2-2; D may be TRBD2 (6 bases). Germline CDR1 and CDR2: SQVTM and ANQGSEA. This CDR3 comprises 14 residues. V dropped 5 bases and J dropped 7 bases, with 17 bases sitting between them. CDR3 nucleotide sequence: TGCAGCGTTCTCGGGGAGGAACTATACGGGGAGCTGTTTTTT. Protein product: CSVLGEELYGELFF.

This clonotype was detected only a few times. The chain is built from TRBV3-1 and TRBJ2-3; D unclear. This CDR3 has 11 residues. Germline assignment: CDR1 LGHDT and CDR2 YNNKEL (reference sequence). V was clipped by 6 bases and J by 7 bases, with 8 bases between them. Written as DNA, the CDR3 is TGTGCCAGCAGTCTAGTTCATACGCAGTATTTT. Amino acids: CASSLVHTQYF.

In its sample, this clonotype was seen a few times. V gene TRBV7-9 combines with J gene TRBJ2-1, with 9 positions matching TRBD2. The CDR3 is 13 residues long. The V gene end was trimmed by 1 base and the J gene end by 10 bases; junction bases not matched to a gene: 2. Germline values: CDR1 SEHNR, CDR2 FQNEAQ (reference sequence). CDR3 in amino acids: CASSLGSGGEQFF. The CDR3 DNA follows: TGTGCCAGCAGCTTAGGTAGCGGGGGAGAGCAGTTCTTC.

A few counts support this clonotype. J is TRBJ2-5 and V is TRBV7-9; 8 nucleotides line up with TRBD1. Germline-derived CDR1 and CDR2 are SEHNR and FQNEAQ (reference sequence). V shed 1 base and J 2 bases; nucleotides not matched to a gene: 6. The CDR3 spans 16 residues. This CDR3 is CASSLVDRDRQETQYF. For the CDR3, the DNA is TGTGCCAGCAGCTTAGTGGACAGGGACCGGCAAGAGACCCAGTACTTC.

In regard to this clonotype: Because the CDR3's place on the DNA is in doubt, the DNA is left out and the CDR3 is given as listed by TCRdb. The chain carries TRBV7-5 and TRBJ2-7. TRBV7-5 is given as a pseudogene. From its first to its last residue, the CDR3 has 14 amino acids. CDR3 sequence: CISVPEAAYYEQYV.

The V call is TRBV7-9, the J call TRBJ2-2; D is possibly TRBD2 (6 bases). This CDR3 region has 15 residues. V was pared by 4 bases and J by 3 bases, with 12 bases between. Looked up from germline, CDR1 is SEHNR and CDR2 is FQNEAQ (reference sequence). CDR3 protein: CASSYRDSYTGELFF. CDR3 DNA: TGTGCCAGCAGCTATCGGGACTCCTACACCGGGGAGCTGTTTTTT.

A few counts support this clonotype. The CDR3 sequence is CASSQTTGTGGHTIYF. As DNA, the CDR3 is TGCGCCAGCAGCCAAACCACCGGGACAGGGGGCCACACCATATATTTT. This chain joins TRBV4-3 and TRBJ1-3; 12 bases line up with TRBD1. The CDR3 has 16 residues. The V segment lost 2 bases and the J segment 8 bases; nucleotides outside the gene matches: 7. Germline V CDR1 and CDR2: LGHNA, YSLEER.

V gene TRBV18 combines with J gene TRBJ1-5; D is perhaps TRBD1 (5 bases). CDR1 and CDR2 from the germline V gene are KGHSH and LQKENI. Trimming took off 3 bases at V and 6 bases at J, with 15 bases between the two ends. CDR3 length: 15 amino acids. The CDR3 sequence is CASSPPGSGTQPQHF. The CDR3 DNA reads TGTGCCAGCTCACCTCCGGGTTCAGGGACTCAGCCCCAGCATTTT.

This clonotype was counted only a few times. The chain uses TRBV29-1 and TRBJ2-3; 11 bases are a match to TRBD2. The V and J ends lost 6 bases and 0 bases, in that order; junction bases with no gene match: 5. Germline loops: CDR1 SQVTM, CDR2 ANQGSEA. This CDR3 region has 15 residues. CDR3 sequence reads: CSVVRTSGSTDTQYF. The CDR3 nucleotides read TGCAGCGTCGTCAGGACTAGCGGGAGCACAGATACGCAGTATTTT.

The V and J genes are TRBV6-1 and TRBJ2-5; the match to TRBD1 covers 7 bases. The germline V gene encodes CDR1 MNHNS and CDR2 SASEGT. The CDR3 totals 15 residues. V lost 5 bases, J lost 5 bases, and 11 bases stayed unmatched. For the CDR3, the DNA is TGTGCCAGCAGTCGGGGACAGACCCTCATGGAGACCCAGTACTTC. Encoded protein: CASSRGQTLMETQYF.

The chain's CDR3 is CSATSNDRGHGYTF. Here the CDR3 DNA reads TGCAGTGCCACCTCGAATGACAGGGGTCATGGCTACACCTTC. This chain joins TRBV20-1 and TRBJ1-2; 8 nucleotides match TRBD1. V lost 6 bases to trimming and J lost 6 bases; unmatched junction nucleotides: 12. Per germline, CDR1 DFQATT and CDR2 SNEGSKA (reference sequence). The length of the CDR3 is 14 residues.

The V and J genes are TRBV24-1 and TRBJ2-3, with D perhaps TRBD1 or TRBD2 (5 bases each). CDR3 size: 14 residues. The V end was cut by 3 bases, the J end by 2 bases, with 8 bases between. Germline V gene sequence: CDR1 KGHDR, CDR2 SFDVKD. CDR3 residues: CATSDPGTTDTQYF. The CDR3 DNA sequence: TGTGCCACCAGTGATCCGGGGACCACAGATACGCAGTATTTT.

The chain is built from TRBV10-2 and TRBJ2-1; a possible D gene is TRBD2 (6 bases). CDR3 length: 13 residues. Germline CDR1 is WSHSY and CDR2 is SAAADI. With 6 bases removed from V and 3 bases from J, the gap between germline ends came to 9 bases. This chain's CDR3 is CASRTRGYNEQFF. The CDR3 region has the DNA TGCGCCAGCAGGACTAGAGGCTACAATGAGCAGTTCTTC.